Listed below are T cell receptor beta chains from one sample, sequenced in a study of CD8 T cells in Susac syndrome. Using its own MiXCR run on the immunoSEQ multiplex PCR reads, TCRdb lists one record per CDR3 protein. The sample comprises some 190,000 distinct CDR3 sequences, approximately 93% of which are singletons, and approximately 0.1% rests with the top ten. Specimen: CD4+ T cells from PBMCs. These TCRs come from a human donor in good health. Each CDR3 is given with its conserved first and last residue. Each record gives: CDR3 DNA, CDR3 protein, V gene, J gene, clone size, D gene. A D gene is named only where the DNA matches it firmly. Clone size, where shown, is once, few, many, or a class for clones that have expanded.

TGCAGTGTAACAGGGCGCAGCGGGGCGTCCGGTACGCAGTATTTT	CSVTGRSGASGTQYF	TRBV20-1	TRBJ2-3	.	.
TGCGCCAGCAGCTCTGAATTAGGAGGCACAGATACGCAGTATTTT	CASSSELGGTDTQYF	TRBV5-1	TRBJ2-3	.	.
TGTGCCAGCAGCCGAACAGGGGATGGCTACACCTTC	CASSRTGDGYTF	TRBV3-1	TRBJ1-2	.	TRBD1
TGTGCCAGCAGCTTGCTACGGGGCTCTGGTGAAGCTTTCTTT	CASSLLRGSGEAFF	TRBV5-6	TRBJ1-1	.	.
TGTGCCAGCAGCCAAGAGGTCCAGGGGATAAAACCGAATTCACCCCTCCACTTT	CASSQEVQGIKPNSPLHF	TRBV4-2	TRBJ1-6	.	.
TGTGCCAGCAGTTTTGGCCAGGGGCAGGGGTTGGGTGAGCAGTTCTTC	CASSFGQGQGLGEQFF	TRBV6-6	TRBJ2-1	.	.
TGTGCCAGCAGACAGGGTTTTGACAATCAGCCCCAGCATTTT	CASRQGFDNQPQHF	TRBV12-3/TRBV12-4	TRBJ1-5	.	.
TGTGCCAGCAGACCCGGCCTATATGAGCAGTTCTTC	CASRPGLYEQFF	TRBV12-3/TRBV12-4	TRBJ2-1	.	.
TGTGCCAGCAGCTTCCCGACAGGGAATGCTGGTTCACCCCTCCACTTT	CASSFPTGNAGSPLHF	TRBV11-1	TRBJ1-6	.	TRBD1
TGTGCCAGCAACTACAGGGCGAACACTGAAGCTTTCTTT	CASNYRANTEAFF	TRBV2	TRBJ1-1	.	.
TGCGCCAGCAGCAGAGGGCGCGAGGGCCTAGAGACCCAGTACTTC	CASSRGREGLETQYF	TRBV5-1	TRBJ2-5	once	.
TGTGCTTCGCACCGGACTAACCAAGAGACCCAGTACTTC	CASHRTNQETQYF	TRBV3-1	TRBJ2-5	.	.
TGTGCCAGCTCGAGGACAGCCTCTAACTATGGCTACACCTTC	CASSRTASNYGYTF	TRBV18	TRBJ1-2	.	.
TGTGCCAGCAGCCCCCGGGGGGAGCGCACAGATACGCAGTATTTT	CASSPRGERTDTQYF	TRBV7-9	TRBJ2-3	.	TRBD2
TGTGCCAGCAGCTTTGGGACAGGGGGAGGTCAGCCCCAGCATTTT	CASSFGTGGGQPQHF	TRBV7-9	TRBJ1-5	.	TRBD1
TGTGCCAGCACCCCACGGATCACGGCTGAAGCTTTCTTT	CASTPRITAEAFF	TRBV5-6	TRBJ1-1	.	.
TGTGCCAGCAGTTTAAAAGGCCATTGGGGGTATGGCTACACCTTC	CASSLKGHWGYGYTF	TRBV12-3/TRBV12-4	TRBJ1-2	.	.
TGCGCCAGCAGCTTGTACCCAGCCGGGGAGCAGTACTTC	CASSLYPAGEQYF	TRBV5-1	TRBJ2-7	once	.
TGTGCCAGCAGTTACCTGGGGACACCTCGAGGGTATTTT	CASSYLGTPRGYF	TRBV6-2/TRBV6-3	TRBJ2-3	once	.
TGTGCCAGCAGCCCTAGCGGGGGGCGATCCTACGAGCAGTACTTC	CASSPSGGRSYEQYF	TRBV6-5	TRBJ2-7	.	TRBD2
TGCAGTGCTTACCGAGACAGGGTGTCACCCCTCCACTTT	CSAYRDRVSPLHF	TRBV20-1	TRBJ1-6	.	TRBD1
TGTGCCAGCAGCCTAACAGGGAGTGAGGCCGCTGAAGCTTTCTTT	CASSLTGSEAAEAFF	TRBV7-3	TRBJ1-1	.	.
TGTGCCAGCAGCGTGACAGGGGGCGGACAGCCCCAGCATTTT	CASSVTGGGQPQHF	TRBV9	TRBJ1-5	.	TRBD1
TGTGCCAGCAGCTTGGACCTTAGCTCCTACAATGAGCAGTTCTTC	CASSLDLSSYNEQFF	TRBV5-4	TRBJ2-1	.	.
TGCAGTGCTAGAGACGGGACAGTTCTTAATCAGCCCCAGCATTTT	CSARDGTVLNQPQHF	TRBV20-1	TRBJ1-5	.	TRBD1
TGTGCCAGCAGCGTGGGGGCAGGCAACTTCCAAGAGACCCAGTACTTC	CASSVGAGNFQETQYF	TRBV12-3/TRBV12-4	TRBJ2-5	.	.
TGTGCCTGGAACCGGGACAGCCTATACGAGCAGTACTTC	CAWNRDSLYEQYF	TRBV30	TRBJ2-7	.	TRBD1
TGCAGTGCTAGAGGCGGGACTGTAGTCTACAATGAGCAGTTCTTC	CSARGGTVVYNEQFF	TRBV20-1	TRBJ2-1	.	.
TGTGCCAGCAGTACGGACAGGGGGCGGCAAGAGACCCAGTACTTC	CASSTDRGRQETQYF	TRBV6-5	TRBJ2-5	.	TRBD1
TGTGCCAGCAGGACAGGGCTTCCTAACTATGGCTACACCTTC	CASRTGLPNYGYTF	TRBV2	TRBJ1-2	once	TRBD1
TGTGCCAGCAGTTTCTCGAACACCGGGGAGCTGTTTTTT	CASSFSNTGELFF	TRBV28	TRBJ2-2	.	.
TGTGCCACCAGTGAACCCGGGACTCTTACAGATGCGCAGTATTTT	CATSEPGTLTDAQYF	TRBV24-1	TRBJ2-3	once	.
TGTGCCAGCAGTTTGACAGGGGTGTACGACGAGCAGTACTTC	CASSLTGVYDEQYF	TRBV6-6	TRBJ2-7	.	TRBD1
TGTGCCAGTAGTGCCGTCAGGGACACTGAAGCTTTCTTT	CASSAVRDTEAFF	TRBV19	TRBJ1-1	.	.
TGCAGTGCTACCGGGCAAGAAGAGACCCAGTACTTC	CSATGQEETQYF	TRBV20-1	TRBJ2-5	.	.
TGTGCCAGCAGCCTCCCGGGAGCGGGGAATCTAGATACGCAGTATTTT	CASSLPGAGNLDTQYF	TRBV3-1	TRBJ2-3	.	TRBD2
TGTGCCAGCAGTTTAGGGGGGGGCATGCCCTACGAGCAGTACTTC	CASSLGGGMPYEQYF	TRBV12-3/TRBV12-4	TRBJ2-7	.	.
TGTGCCAGCAGTTACCCGGGCGGGGGCGACTATGGCTACACCTTC	CASSYPGGGDYGYTF	TRBV6-2/TRBV6-3	TRBJ1-2	.	.
TGTGCCAGTAGTGTTGCCGGGACAGTCTATGGCTACACCTTC	CASSVAGTVYGYTF	TRBV19	TRBJ1-2	.	TRBD1
TGTGCCAGCAGCTTAGCGAGCGTTGGGCAGCCCCAGCATTTT	CASSLASVGQPQHF	TRBV7-2	TRBJ1-5	.	.
TGTGCCAGCAGCTTAAGTGCAGGGAACACTGAAGCTTTCTTT	CASSLSAGNTEAFF	TRBV7-3	TRBJ1-1	.	.
TGTGCCAGCAGATTAGGGAGGTTCGGTGGAAACACCATATATTTT	CASRLGRFGGNTIYF	TRBV12-3/TRBV12-4	TRBJ1-3	.	.
TGTGCCAGCGCCCGGTGGGGGAACACAGATACGCAGTATTTT	CASARWGNTDTQYF	TRBV5-4	TRBJ2-3	.	.
TGTGCCAGCAGCGTTCCTAGCGGGAGTCAAGAGACCCAGTACTTC	CASSVPSGSQETQYF	TRBV5-4	TRBJ2-5	.	TRBD2
TGTGCCAGTAGAGACAGGGCGACCACTGAAGCTTTCTTT	CASRDRATTEAFF	TRBV19	TRBJ1-1	.	TRBD1
TGTGCCAGCAGCTCCGGGACACGAACAACTAACTATGGCTACACCTTC	CASSSGTRTTNYGYTF	TRBV5-4	TRBJ1-2	.	.
TGTGCCAGCAGCTTAGCCCTCACAGGGAGGTTCGCCGGGGAGCTGTTTTTT	CASSLALTGRFAGELFF	TRBV7-2	TRBJ2-2	.	.
TGCAGCGTTGAAGAATCGGGAGGCCGCGGGGTAAATGGCTACACCTTC	CSVEESGGRGVNGYTF	TRBV29-1	TRBJ1-2	.	.
TGCGCCAGCAGCTTGGACGGCTCTGGCAATCAGCCCCAGCATTTT	CASSLDGSGNQPQHF	TRBV5-1	TRBJ1-5	.	.
TGTGCTTCACGAAGGCAGGGGGAGTACATTCAGTACTTC	CASRRQGEYIQYF	TRBV6-5	TRBJ2-4	.	TRBD1
TGCAGCGGTGCGGGACAGTGGGGGGTCACTGAAGCTTTCTTT	CSGAGQWGVTEAFF	TRBV29-1	TRBJ1-1	.	TRBD1
TGTGCCATTACTAGCGGGGCGGCCGAGCAGTACTTC	CAITSGAAEQYF	TRBV10-3	TRBJ2-7	.	TRBD2
TGTGCCAGCAGCCAAGGGCCAGAGACCCAGTACTTC	CASSQGPETQYF	TRBV3-1	TRBJ2-5	.	.
TGTGCCAGCAGTTTGGAGGTGTCCTACGAGCAGTACTTC	CASSLEVSYEQYF	TRBV12-3/TRBV12-4	TRBJ2-7	.	.
TGTGCCAGCAGCCAACCCGACAGTAAAGCTTTCTTT	CASSQPDSKAFF	TRBV3-1	TRBJ1-1	.	.